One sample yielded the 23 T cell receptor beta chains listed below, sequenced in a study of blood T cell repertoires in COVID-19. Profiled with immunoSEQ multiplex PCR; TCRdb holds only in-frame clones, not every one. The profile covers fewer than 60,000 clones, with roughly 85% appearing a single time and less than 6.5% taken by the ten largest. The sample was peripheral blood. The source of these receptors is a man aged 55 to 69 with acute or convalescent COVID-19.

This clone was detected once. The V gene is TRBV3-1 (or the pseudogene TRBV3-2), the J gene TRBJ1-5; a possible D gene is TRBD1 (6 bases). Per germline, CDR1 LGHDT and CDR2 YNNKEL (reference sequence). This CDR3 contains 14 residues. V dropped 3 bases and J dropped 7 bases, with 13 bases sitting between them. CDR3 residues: CASSHHREGQPQHF. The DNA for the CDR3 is TGTGCCAGCAGCCACCACAGGGAAGGGCAGCCCCAGCATTTT.

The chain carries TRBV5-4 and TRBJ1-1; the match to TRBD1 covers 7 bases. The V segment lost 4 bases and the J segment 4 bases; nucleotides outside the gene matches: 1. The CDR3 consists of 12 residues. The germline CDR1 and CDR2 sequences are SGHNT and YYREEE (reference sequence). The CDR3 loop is CASSQGGTEAFF. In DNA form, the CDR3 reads TGTGCCAGCAGCCAGGGGGGCACTGAAGCTTTCTTT.

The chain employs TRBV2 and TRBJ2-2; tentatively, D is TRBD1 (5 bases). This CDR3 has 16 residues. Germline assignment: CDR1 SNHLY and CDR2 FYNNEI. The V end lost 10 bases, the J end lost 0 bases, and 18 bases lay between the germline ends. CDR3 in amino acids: CAISSGLSANTGELFF. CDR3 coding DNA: TGTGCCATCTCCTCAGGGCTGTCCGCGAACACCGGGGAGCTGTTTTTT.

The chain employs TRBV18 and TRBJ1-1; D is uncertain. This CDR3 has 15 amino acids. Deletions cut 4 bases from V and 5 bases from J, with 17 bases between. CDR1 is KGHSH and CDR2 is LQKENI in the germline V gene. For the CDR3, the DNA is TGTGCCAGCTCACTGCACTCCGGGGAGGCTACTGAAGCTTTCTTT. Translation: CASSLHSGEATEAFF.

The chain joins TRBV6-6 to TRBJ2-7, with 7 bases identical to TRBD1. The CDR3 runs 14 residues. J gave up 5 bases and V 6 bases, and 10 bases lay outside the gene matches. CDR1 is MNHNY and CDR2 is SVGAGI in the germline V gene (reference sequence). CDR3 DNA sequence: TGTGCCAGCAGCAACAGGGGTATCCGGGACGAGCAGTACTTC. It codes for CASSNRGIRDEQYF.

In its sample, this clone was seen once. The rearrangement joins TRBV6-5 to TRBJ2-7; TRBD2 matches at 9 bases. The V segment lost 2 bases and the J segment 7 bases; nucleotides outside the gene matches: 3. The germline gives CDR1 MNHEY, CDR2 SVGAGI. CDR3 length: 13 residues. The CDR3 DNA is TGTGCCAGCAGTTACGGACTAGCGTCGGAGCAGTACTTC. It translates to CASSYGLASEQYF.

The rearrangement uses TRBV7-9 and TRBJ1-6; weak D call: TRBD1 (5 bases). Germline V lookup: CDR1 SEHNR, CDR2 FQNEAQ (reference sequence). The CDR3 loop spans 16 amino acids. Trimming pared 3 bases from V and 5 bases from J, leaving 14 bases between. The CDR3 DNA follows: TGTGCCAGCAGCTTCCCGGGGGGTAGGAATAATTCACCCCTCCACTTT. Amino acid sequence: CASSFPGGRNNSPLHF.

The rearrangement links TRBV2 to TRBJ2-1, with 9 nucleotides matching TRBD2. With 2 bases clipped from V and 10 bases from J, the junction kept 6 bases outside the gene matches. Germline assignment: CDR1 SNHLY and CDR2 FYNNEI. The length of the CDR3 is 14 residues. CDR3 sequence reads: CASSEPAGGQEQFF. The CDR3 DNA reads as TGTGCCAGCAGTGAACCAGCGGGAGGTCAGGAGCAGTTCTTC.

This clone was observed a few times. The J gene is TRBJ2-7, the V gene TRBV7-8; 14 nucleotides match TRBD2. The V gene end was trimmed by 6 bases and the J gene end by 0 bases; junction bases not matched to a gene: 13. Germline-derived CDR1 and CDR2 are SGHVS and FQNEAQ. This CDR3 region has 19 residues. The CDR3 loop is CASRRGTSGSWKISYEQYF. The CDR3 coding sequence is TGTGCCAGCAGGAGGGGGACTAGCGGGAGTTGGAAGATCTCCTACGAGCAGTACTTC. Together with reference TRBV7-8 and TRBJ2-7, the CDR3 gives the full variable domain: GAGVSQSPRYKVAKRGQDVALRCDPISGHVSLFWYQQALGQGPEFLTYFQNEAQLDKSGLPSDRFFAERPEGSVSTLKIQRTQQEDSAVYLCASRRGTSGSWKISYEQYFGPGTRLTVT.

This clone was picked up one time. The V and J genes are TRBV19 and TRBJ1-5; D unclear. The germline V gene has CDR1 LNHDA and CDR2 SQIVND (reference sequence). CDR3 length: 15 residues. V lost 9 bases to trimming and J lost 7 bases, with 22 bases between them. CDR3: CASSRGGERGQPQHF. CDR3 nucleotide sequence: TGTGCCAGCTCAAGAGGCGGTGAGAGAGGGCAGCCCCAGCATTTT.

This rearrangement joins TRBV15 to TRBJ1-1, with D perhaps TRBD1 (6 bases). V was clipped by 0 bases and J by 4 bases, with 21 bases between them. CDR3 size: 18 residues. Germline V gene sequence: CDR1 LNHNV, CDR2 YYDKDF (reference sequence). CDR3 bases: TGTGCCACCAGCAGAGATTCCCCCAGGGTAGGGGGTGCCACTGAAGCTTTCTTT. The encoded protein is CATSRDSPRVGGATEAFF.

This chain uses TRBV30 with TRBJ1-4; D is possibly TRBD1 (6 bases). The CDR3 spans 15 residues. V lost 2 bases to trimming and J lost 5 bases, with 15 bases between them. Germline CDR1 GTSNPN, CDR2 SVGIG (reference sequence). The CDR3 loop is CAWSRGRAPNEKLFF. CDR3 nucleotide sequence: TGTGCCTGGAGTAGGGGGAGGGCTCCGAATGAAAAACTGTTTTTT.

The DNA for the CDR3 is TGCGCCAGCAGTCACCCGGCCCAGGGGCGAAAGAATCAGCCCCAGCATTTT. Protein product: CASSHPAQGRKNQPQHF. This chain joins TRBV4-1 and TRBJ1-5; possibly TRBD1 for D (6 bases). This CDR3 is built from 17 residues. Germline V gene sequence: CDR1 MGHRA, CDR2 YSYEKL. V was pared by 6 bases and J by 4 bases, with 22 bases between.

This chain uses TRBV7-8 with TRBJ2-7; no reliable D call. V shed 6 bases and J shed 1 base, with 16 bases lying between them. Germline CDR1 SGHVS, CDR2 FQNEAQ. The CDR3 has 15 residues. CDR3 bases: TGTGCCAGCAGTCAAGACCCTCAGGCATCCTACGAGCAGTACTTC. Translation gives CASSQDPQASYEQYF.

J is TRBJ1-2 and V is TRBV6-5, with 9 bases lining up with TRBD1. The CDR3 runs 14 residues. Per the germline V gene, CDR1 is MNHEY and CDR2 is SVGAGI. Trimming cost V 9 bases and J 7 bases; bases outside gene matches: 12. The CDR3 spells CASYQTGGVGGYTF. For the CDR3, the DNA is TGTGCCAGTTACCAAACAGGGGGCGTAGGTGGCTACACCTTC.

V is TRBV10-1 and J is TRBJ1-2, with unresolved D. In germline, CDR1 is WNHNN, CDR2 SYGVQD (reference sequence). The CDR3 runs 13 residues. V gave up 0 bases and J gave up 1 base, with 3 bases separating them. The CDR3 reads CASSESINYGYTF. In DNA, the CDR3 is TGCGCCAGCAGTGAGTCCATTAACTATGGCTACACCTTC.

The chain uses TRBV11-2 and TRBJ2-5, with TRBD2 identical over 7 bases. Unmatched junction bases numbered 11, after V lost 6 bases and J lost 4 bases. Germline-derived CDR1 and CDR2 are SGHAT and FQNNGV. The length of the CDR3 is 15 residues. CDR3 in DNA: TGTGCCAGCAGGACCGGGACTACAGCCTTAGAGACCCAGTACTTC. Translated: CASRTGTTALETQYF.

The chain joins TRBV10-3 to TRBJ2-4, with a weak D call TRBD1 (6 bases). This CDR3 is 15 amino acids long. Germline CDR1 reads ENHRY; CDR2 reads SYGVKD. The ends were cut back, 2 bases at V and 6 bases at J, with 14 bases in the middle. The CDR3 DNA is TGTGCCATCAGTGAGGAGGGGACACCTCGAAACATTCAGTACTTC. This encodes CAISEEGTPRNIQYF.

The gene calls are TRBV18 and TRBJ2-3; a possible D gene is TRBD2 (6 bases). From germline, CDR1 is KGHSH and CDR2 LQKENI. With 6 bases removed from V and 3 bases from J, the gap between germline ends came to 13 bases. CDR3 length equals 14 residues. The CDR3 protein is CASSSLAGTDTQYF. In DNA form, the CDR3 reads TGTGCCAGCTCGTCCTTGGCGGGAACAGATACGCAGTATTTT.

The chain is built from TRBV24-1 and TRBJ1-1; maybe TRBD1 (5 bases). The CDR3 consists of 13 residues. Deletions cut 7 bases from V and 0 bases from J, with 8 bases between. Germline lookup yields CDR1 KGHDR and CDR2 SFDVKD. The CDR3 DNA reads TGTGCCACCAGGGCGGGGGTGAACACTGAAGCTTTCTTT. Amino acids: CATRAGVNTEAFF.

The CDR3 here is CASSLRETDTQYF. CDR3 nucleotide sequence: TGCGCCAGCAGCTTGCGGGAGACAGATACGCAGTATTTT. The chain is built from TRBV5-1 and TRBJ2-3; D might be TRBD2 (6 bases). V gave up 1 base and J gave up 3 bases, with 6 bases separating them. The germline CDR1 and CDR2 sequences are SGHRS and YFSETQ. The CDR3 is 13 amino acids.

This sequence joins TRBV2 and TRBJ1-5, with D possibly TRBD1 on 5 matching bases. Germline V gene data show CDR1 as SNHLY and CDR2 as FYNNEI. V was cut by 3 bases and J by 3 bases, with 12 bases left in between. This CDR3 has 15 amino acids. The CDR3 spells CASSDRGGNNQPQHF. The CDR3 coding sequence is TGTGCCAGCAGTGACCGGGGGGGGAACAATCAGCCCCAGCATTTT.

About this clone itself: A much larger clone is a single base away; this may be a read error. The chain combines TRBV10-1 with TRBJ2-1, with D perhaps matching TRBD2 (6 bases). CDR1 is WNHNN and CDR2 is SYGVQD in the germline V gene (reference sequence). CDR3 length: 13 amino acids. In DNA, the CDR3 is TGCGCCAGCGGTGAAGGAGGAGGGAGTGAGCAGTTCTTC. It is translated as CASGEGGGSEQFF.